These T cell receptor beta chains were read from a single sample in a study of cytomegalovirus exposure and HLA in healthy donors. The table came from immunoSEQ multiplex PCR; TCRdb's copy has only in-frame clones and leaves some out. In the table there are more than 250,000 clones, roughly 90% of which are singletons. The material sequenced was PBMCs. The receptor source for this set is a woman under 30 in good health and CMV-seronegative. Each CDR3 is given with its conserved first and last residue. Each record gives: clone size, J gene, D gene, V gene, CDR3 protein, CDR3 DNA. D genes are given only for firm matches. Clone sizes are given selectively: once, few, many, or a class where the clone is expanded.

clone size: NA
J gene: TRBJ1-2
D gene: NA
V gene: TRBV7-3
CDR3 protein: CASSYDRAGGGYTF
CDR3 DNA: TGTGCCAGCAGCTACGACCGGGCAGGAGGAGGCTACACCTTC

clone size: NA
J gene: TRBJ2-1
D gene: NA
V gene: TRBV6-1
CDR3 protein: CASSRIGQSYNEQFF
CDR3 DNA: TGTGCCAGCAGCCGCATCGGTCAATCCTACAATGAGCAGTTCTTC

clone size: NA
J gene: TRBJ1-2
D gene: TRBD1
V gene: TRBV30
CDR3 protein: CAWSIQGGHGYTF
CDR3 DNA: TGTGCCTGGAGTATTCAGGGGGGCCATGGCTACACCTTC

clone size: NA
J gene: TRBJ2-5
D gene: NA
V gene: TRBV7-7
CDR3 protein: CASSLARGYQETQYF
CDR3 DNA: TGTGCTAGCAGCTTAGCCCGCGGGTACCAAGAGACCCAGTACTTC

clone size: NA
J gene: TRBJ1-3
D gene: TRBD1
V gene: TRBV6-5
CDR3 protein: CASSYSPTGSGNTIYF
CDR3 DNA: TGTGCCAGCAGTTACTCCCCGACAGGGTCTGGAAACACCATATATTTT

clone size: once
J gene: TRBJ1-5
D gene: NA
V gene: TRBV6-1
CDR3 protein: CASNLSGWPQHF
CDR3 DNA: TGTGCCAGCAATCTTTCGGGTTGGCCCCAGCATTTT

clone size: NA
J gene: TRBJ1-4
D gene: NA
V gene: TRBV25-1
CDR3 protein: CASRPMEGGGEKLFF
CDR3 DNA: TGTGCCAGCAGACCAATGGAGGGCGGCGGGGAAAAACTGTTTTTT

clone size: NA
J gene: TRBJ1-2
D gene: NA
V gene: TRBV30
CDR3 protein: CAWKKSRGYTF
CDR3 DNA: TGTGCCTGGAAGAAGAGCAGGGGCTACACCTTC

clone size: few
J gene: TRBJ1-3
D gene: NA
V gene: TRBV19
CDR3 protein: CASSIGDSGNTIYF
CDR3 DNA: TGTGCCAGTAGTATCGGGGACTCTGGAAACACCATATATTTT

clone size: NA
J gene: TRBJ2-1
D gene: TRBD2
V gene: TRBV5-1
CDR3 protein: CASSLGTGGGNEQFF
CDR3 DNA: TGCGCCAGCAGCTTGGGAACGGGAGGGGGGAATGAGCAGTTCTTC

clone size: once
J gene: TRBJ1-2
D gene: NA
V gene: TRBV19
CDR3 protein: CASSIGGGYTF
CDR3 DNA: TGTGCCAGTAGTATAGGCGGTGGCTACACCTTC

clone size: NA
J gene: TRBJ2-7
D gene: NA
V gene: TRBV9
CDR3 protein: CASSVDLAHTDEQYF
CDR3 DNA: TGTGCCAGCAGCGTAGACCTAGCCCATACGGACGAGCAGTACTTC

clone size: NA
J gene: TRBJ2-7
D gene: TRBD1
V gene: TRBV28
CDR3 protein: CASSSGQADSYEQYF
CDR3 DNA: TGTGCCAGCAGCTCGGGACAGGCCGACTCCTACGAGCAGTACTTC

clone size: NA
J gene: TRBJ2-7
D gene: NA
V gene: TRBV4-3
CDR3 protein: CASSQDIRYEQYF
CDR3 DNA: TGCGCCAGCAGCCAAGACATCCGGTACGAGCAGTACTTC

clone size: NA
J gene: TRBJ2-2
D gene: NA
V gene: TRBV4-3
CDR3 protein: CASSLLGEGELFF
CDR3 DNA: TGCGCCAGCAGCCTCCTCGGAGAGGGGGAGCTGTTTTTT

clone size: NA
J gene: TRBJ1-3
D gene: NA
V gene: TRBV19
CDR3 protein: CASRTHSGNTIYF
CDR3 DNA: TGTGCCAGTAGAACACATTCCGGAAACACCATATATTTT

clone size: NA
J gene: TRBJ2-3
D gene: NA
V gene: TRBV4-3
CDR3 protein: CASSQDGGAQGDTQYF
CDR3 DNA: TGCGCCAGCAGCCAAGATGGGGGGGCGCAGGGAGATACGCAGTATTTT

clone size: NA
J gene: TRBJ1-1
D gene: NA
V gene: TRBV30
CDR3 protein: CAWSPGRYTEAFF
CDR3 DNA: TGTGCCTGGAGCCCAGGGAGGTACACTGAAGCTTTCTTT

clone size: NA
J gene: TRBJ1-3
D gene: TRBD1
V gene: TRBV25-1
CDR3 protein: CASSGGTASGNTIYF
CDR3 DNA: TGTGCCAGCAGTGGGGGGACAGCCTCTGGAAACACCATATATTTT

clone size: NA
J gene: TRBJ2-1
D gene: NA
V gene: TRBV29-1
CDR3 protein: CSVAGLAQSERGEQFF
CDR3 DNA: TGCAGCGTTGCTGGGCTAGCGCAGTCCGAACGGGGTGAGCAGTTCTTC

clone size: NA
J gene: TRBJ2-7
D gene: NA
V gene: TRBV6-5
CDR3 protein: CASSYEWGSPYEQYF
CDR3 DNA: TGTGCCAGCAGTTATGAGTGGGGCAGCCCCTACGAGCAGTACTTC

clone size: few
J gene: TRBJ2-7
D gene: NA
V gene: TRBV9
CDR3 protein: CASSASTSSEQYF
CDR3 DNA: TGTGCCAGCAGCGCCTCTACTAGCAGCGAGCAGTACTTC

clone size: NA
J gene: TRBJ1-2
D gene: NA
V gene: TRBV18
CDR3 protein: CASSPSTNYGYTF
CDR3 DNA: TGTGCCAGCTCACCATCCACTAACTATGGCTACACCTTC

clone size: NA
J gene: TRBJ2-7
D gene: NA
V gene: TRBV7-9
CDR3 protein: CASSPGLREQYF
CDR3 DNA: TGTGCCAGCAGCCCAGGACTTCGCGAGCAGTACTTC

clone size: NA
J gene: TRBJ2-1
D gene: TRBD2
V gene: TRBV2
CDR3 protein: CASSMGLAGYNEQFF
CDR3 DNA: TGTGCCAGCAGCATGGGACTAGCGGGGTACAATGAGCAGTTCTTC

clone size: NA
J gene: TRBJ2-5
D gene: NA
V gene: TRBV7-2
CDR3 protein: CASSLWLEGETQYF
CDR3 DNA: TGTGCCAGCAGCTTGTGGCTAGAGGGTGAGACCCAGTACTTC

clone size: NA
J gene: TRBJ1-3
D gene: TRBD1
V gene: TRBV28
CDR3 protein: CASTGTGVRENTIYF
CDR3 DNA: TGTGCCAGCACCGGGACAGGGGTTCGTGAAAACACCATATATTTT

clone size: NA
J gene: TRBJ2-7
D gene: TRBD2
V gene: TRBV9
CDR3 protein: CASSVAREGYEQYF
CDR3 DNA: TGTGCCAGCAGCGTAGCTAGGGAGGGTTACGAGCAGTACTTC

clone size: NA
J gene: TRBJ2-3
D gene: TRBD2
V gene: TRBV7-9
CDR3 protein: CASSRVRGGFPDTQYF
CDR3 DNA: TGTGCCAGCTCCCGAGTTCGGGGAGGGTTCCCAGATACGCAGTATTTT

clone size: NA
J gene: TRBJ1-2
D gene: NA
V gene: TRBV7-9
CDR3 protein: CASSYRGGYTF
CDR3 DNA: TGTGCCAGCAGCTATAGGGGTGGCTACACCTTC

clone size: NA
J gene: TRBJ1-2
D gene: TRBD1
V gene: TRBV5-1
CDR3 protein: CASSLGDRDYGYTF
CDR3 DNA: TGCGCCAGCAGCTTGGGGGACAGGGACTATGGCTACACCTTC

clone size: NA
J gene: TRBJ2-3
D gene: NA
V gene: TRBV4-3
CDR3 protein: CASSQDPGTDTQYF
CDR3 DNA: TGCGCCAGCAGCCAAGACCCGGGAACAGATACGCAGTATTTT

clone size: NA
J gene: TRBJ2-3
D gene: NA
V gene: TRBV9
CDR3 protein: CASSALGSERTDTQYF
CDR3 DNA: TGTGCCAGCAGCGCTCTGGGTAGCGAACGCACAGATACGCAGTATTTT

clone size: once
J gene: TRBJ2-6
D gene: TRBD1
V gene: TRBV14
CDR3 protein: CASSRTGSGANVLTF
CDR3 DNA: TGTGCCAGCAGCCGGACAGGGTCTGGGGCCAACGTCCTGACTTTC

clone size: NA
J gene: TRBJ2-3
D gene: NA
V gene: TRBV4-3
CDR3 protein: CASSQAQFNTDTQYF
CDR3 DNA: TGCGCCAGCAGCCAAGCACAGTTTAACACAGATACGCAGTATTTT

clone size: NA
J gene: TRBJ2-7
D gene: NA
V gene: TRBV4-3
CDR3 protein: CASSQDRDGYEQYF
CDR3 DNA: TGCGCCAGCAGCCAAGATCGGGATGGGTACGAGCAGTACTTC

clone size: NA
J gene: TRBJ2-1
D gene: TRBD2
V gene: TRBV19
CDR3 protein: CASGLAGVTEQFF
CDR3 DNA: TGTGCCAGTGGACTAGCGGGAGTTACTGAGCAGTTCTTC

clone size: NA
J gene: TRBJ2-7
D gene: TRBD2
V gene: TRBV7-2
CDR3 protein: CASSLAYRIAGVNEQYF
CDR3 DNA: TGTGCCAGCAGCTTAGCGTATCGAATAGCGGGAGTTAACGAGCAGTACTTC

clone size: NA
J gene: TRBJ1-2
D gene: TRBD1
V gene: TRBV15
CDR3 protein: CATSRDWGTGGSYGYTF
CDR3 DNA: TGTGCCACCAGCAGAGATTGGGGAACAGGGGGCTCGTATGGCTACACCTTC

clone size: NA
J gene: TRBJ2-1
D gene: TRBD2
V gene: TRBV11-2
CDR3 protein: CASSLNLAGDSEQFF
CDR3 DNA: TGTGCCAGCAGCTTGAACCTAGCGGGAGACAGTGAGCAGTTCTTC

clone size: NA
J gene: TRBJ2-2
D gene: TRBD1
V gene: TRBV27
CDR3 protein: CASSAGTGISANTGELFF
CDR3 DNA: TGTGCCAGCAGCGCCGGGACAGGGATAAGCGCGAACACCGGGGAGCTGTTTTTT

clone size: NA
J gene: TRBJ1-5
D gene: NA
V gene: TRBV7-9
CDR3 protein: CASSLGSGGRYNQPQHF
CDR3 DNA: TGTGCCAGCAGCTTAGGTTCGGGGGGTCGGTACAATCAGCCCCAGCATTTT

clone size: NA
J gene: TRBJ2-1
D gene: NA
V gene: TRBV6-1
CDR3 protein: CASSPTGYEQFF
CDR3 DNA: TGTGCCAGCAGTCCAACGGGATATGAGCAGTTCTTC

clone size: NA
J gene: TRBJ2-7
D gene: TRBD1
V gene: TRBV7-6
CDR3 protein: CASSPGTGGGEQYF
CDR3 DNA: TGTGCCAGCAGCCCCGGGACAGGGGGTGGGGAGCAGTACTTC

clone size: few
J gene: TRBJ2-3
D gene: NA
V gene: TRBV27
CDR3 protein: CASSLSRAPDTQYF
CDR3 DNA: TGTGCCAGCAGCCTCTCGAGGGCCCCAGATACGCAGTATTTT

clone size: NA
J gene: TRBJ2-7
D gene: TRBD2
V gene: TRBV7-9
CDR3 protein: CASSLGLAGPYEQYF
CDR3 DNA: TGTGCCAGCAGCTTAGGACTAGCGGGACCCTACGAGCAGTACTTC

clone size: NA
J gene: TRBJ2-5
D gene: TRBD2
V gene: TRBV19
CDR3 protein: CASSITGGPSETQYF
CDR3 DNA: TGTGCCAGTAGTATAACGGGAGGGCCGTCCGAGACCCAGTACTTC

clone size: NA
J gene: TRBJ1-2
D gene: NA
V gene: TRBV10-3
CDR3 protein: CAISGPDSRQAFPIYGYTF
CDR3 DNA: TGTGCCATCAGTGGACCTGACTCCCGACAGGCTTTCCCGATCTATGGCTACACCTTC

clone size: NA
J gene: TRBJ2-5
D gene: NA
V gene: TRBV11-3
CDR3 protein: CASSLNREETQYF
CDR3 DNA: TGTGCCAGCAGCTTAAATCGCGAAGAGACCCAGTACTTC